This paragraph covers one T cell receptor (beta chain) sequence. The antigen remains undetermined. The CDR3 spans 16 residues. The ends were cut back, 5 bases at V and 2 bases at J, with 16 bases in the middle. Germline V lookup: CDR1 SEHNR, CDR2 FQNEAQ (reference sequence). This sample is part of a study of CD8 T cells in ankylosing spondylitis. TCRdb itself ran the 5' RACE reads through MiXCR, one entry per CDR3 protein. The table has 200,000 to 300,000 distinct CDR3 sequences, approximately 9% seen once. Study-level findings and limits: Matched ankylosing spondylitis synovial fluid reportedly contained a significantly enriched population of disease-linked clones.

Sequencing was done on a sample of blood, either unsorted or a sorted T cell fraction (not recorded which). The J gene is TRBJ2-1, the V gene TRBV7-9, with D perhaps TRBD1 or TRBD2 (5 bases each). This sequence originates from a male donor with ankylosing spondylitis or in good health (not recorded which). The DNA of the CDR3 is TGTGCCAGCAGCCCTGTTTGGGGGAGCGCCTACAATGAGCAGTTCTTC. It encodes CASSPVWGSAYNEQFF.